The 20 T cell receptor beta chains listed next were all sequenced from one sample in a study of cytomegalovirus exposure and HLA in healthy donors. The PCR had 60 Vbeta and 13 Jbeta primers. The assay was immunoSEQ multiplex PCR, and TCRdb's table has in-frame clones only and misses some. The sample has roughly 100,000 clones, about 80% seen once. Sequencing was carried out using PBMCs. All receptors come from a female donor in good health and CMV-seropositive.

V is TRBV6-5 and J is TRBJ2-7; 8 bases line up with TRBD1. Germline CDR1 is MNHEY and CDR2 is SVGAGI. The CDR3 has 14 amino acids. The trim removed 9 bases at V and 6 bases at J, leaving 13 bases unmatched. For the CDR3, the DNA is TGTGCCAGTAGAACGACCCGCAGGGGGCGCGAGCAGTACTTC. Protein product: CASRTTRRGREQYF.

This clone was detected a few times. The chain is built from TRBV28 and TRBJ2-5; D is possibly TRBD1 (5 bases). This CDR3 comprises 13 residues. V dropped 4 bases and J dropped 5 bases, with 11 bases sitting between them. The germline CDR1 and CDR2 sequences are MDHEN and SYDVKM. The CDR3 sequence: CASSSAGPETQYF. The CDR3 DNA follows: TGTGCCAGCAGTTCAGCAGGGCCGGAGACCCAGTACTTC.

This clone was detected only a few times. The chain joins TRBV13 to TRBJ2-1; 9 nucleotides agree with TRBD2. Looked up from germline, CDR1 is PRHDT and CDR2 is FYEKMQ (reference sequence). The CDR3 spans 17 residues. Trimming took 2 bases from V and 2 from J; bases not matched to a gene: 7. CDR3 residues: CASSLRPSGDPYNEQFF. DNA for the CDR3: TGTGCCAGCAGCTTAAGGCCTAGCGGGGATCCCTACAATGAGCAGTTCTTC.

This chain joins TRBV7-9 and TRBJ2-5, with D perhaps TRBD1 (6 bases). Germline V gives CDR1 SEHNR, CDR2 FQNEAQ (reference sequence). There are 15 residues in the CDR3. V lost 4 bases to trimming and J lost 5 bases, with 17 bases between them. The CDR3 loop is CASSSPRGPGETQYF. As DNA, the CDR3 is TGTGCCAGCAGCTCCCCCAGGGGCCCTGGGGAGACCCAGTACTTC.

The rearrangement joins TRBV5-5 to TRBJ1-4; 7 bases are a match to TRBD1. V gave up 4 bases and J gave up 5 bases; unmatched junction bases: 5. The CDR3 has 14 amino acids. Germline CDR1 and CDR2: SGHKS and YYEKEE (reference sequence). The DNA for the CDR3 is TGTGCCAGCAGCGTGACAGGGCCGAATGAAAAACTGTTTTTT. Amino acids: CASSVTGPNEKLFF.

The table lists this clone with a count of one. The rearrangement links TRBV5-5 to TRBJ2-7; D gene uncertain. The CDR3 extends over 14 amino acids. Trimming cost V 1 base and J 2 bases, with 10 bases left between them. The germline V gene has CDR1 SGHKS and CDR2 YYEKEE (reference sequence). In nucleotides, the CDR3 is TGTGCCAGCAGCTTGAACTCGCTTACCTACGAGCAGTACTTC. Translation: CASSLNSLTYEQYF.

This clone was recorded a few times. The chain combines TRBV5-1 with TRBJ2-1; 8 bases align to TRBD1. CDR1 and CDR2 (germline): SGHRS, YFSETQ. J lost 5 bases, V lost 0 bases, and 7 bases had no gene match. This CDR3 is 16 amino acids long. CDR3 DNA: TGCGCCAGCAGCTTGGGGCCAGGGGGCGGCCACAATGAGCAGTTCTTC. This gives the protein CASSLGPGGGHNEQFF.

This clone was found once. V is TRBV5-1 and J is TRBJ2-7, with TRBD2 matching over 12 bases. The junction had 4 bases not matched to a gene; V was cut back by 0 bases and J by 6 bases. The CDR3 runs 15 residues. The germline gives CDR1 SGHRS, CDR2 YFSETQ. CDR3 amino acids: CASSLASGGALEQYF. The CDR3 nucleotides read TGCGCCAGCAGCTTGGCTAGCGGGGGGGCACTCGAGCAGTACTTC.

This chain connects TRBV28 to TRBJ1-4; 10 nucleotides align to TRBD1. J gave up 8 bases and V 2 bases, and 8 bases lay outside the gene matches. Per the germline V gene, CDR1 is MDHEN and CDR2 is SYDVKM. The CDR3 is 16 amino acids. CDR3 amino acids: CASSLGSTGGEEKLFF. CDR3 sequence (DNA): TGTGCCAGCAGTTTAGGATCGACAGGGGGCGAAGAAAAACTGTTTTTT.

This chain connects TRBV6-6 to TRBJ1-4; D may be TRBD1 (5 bases). The germline CDR1 and CDR2 sequences are MNHNY and SVGAGI (reference sequence). The length of the CDR3 is 14 residues. Trimming cost V 3 bases and J 3 bases, with 8 bases left between them. CDR3 sequence: CASSYRGANEKLFF. In DNA, the CDR3 is TGTGCCAGCAGTTATAGGGGTGCTAATGAAAAACTGTTTTTT.

V usage is TRBV28 and J usage is TRBJ2-3; 9 positions agree with TRBD1. Germline CDR1 and CDR2: MDHEN and SYDVKM. V trimming: 6 bases; J trimming: 5 bases; junction bases outside the gene matches: 9. The CDR3 length is 15 residues. The CDR3 region is CASRPPGQGEDTQYF. CDR3 in DNA: TGTGCCAGCAGGCCACCGGGACAGGGTGAAGATACGCAGTATTTT.

The genes are TRBV6-5 and TRBJ2-2; 8 nucleotides align to TRBD1. This CDR3 is built from 14 residues. In germline, CDR1 is MNHEY, CDR2 SVGAGI. The V segment lost 5 bases and the J segment 4 bases; nucleotides outside the gene matches: 3. CDR3: CASSGQGVTGELFF. The CDR3 DNA follows: TGTGCCAGCAGTGGACAGGGCGTCACCGGGGAGCTGTTTTTT.

The chain joins TRBV5-1 to TRBJ2-3, with TRBD2 matching over 7 bases. The CDR3 runs 16 residues. The germline V gene encodes CDR1 SGHRS and CDR2 YFSETQ. With 4 bases clipped from V and 0 bases from J, the junction kept 8 bases outside the gene matches. Here the CDR3 DNA reads TGCGCCAGCAGCAGCGGGGCGCCCCTCAGCACAGATACGCAGTATTTT. Protein sequence: CASSSGAPLSTDTQYF.

This chain links TRBV11-2 with TRBJ2-3; D not certain. The V end was cut by 2 bases, the J end by 1 base, with 16 bases between. Germline V gene lookup returns CDR1 SGHAT and CDR2 FQNNGV. The CDR3 extends over 17 amino acids. The CDR3, as DNA: TGTGCCAGCAGCTTACGTAGTAGCCGAACGCGCACAGATACGCAGTATTTT. This codes for CASSLRSSRTRTDTQYF.

The rearrangement links TRBV21-1 to TRBJ2-7; whether TRBD1, the table's D call, matches the DNA was not checked. TRBV21-1 is described as a pseudogene. The CDR3 sequence is 17 residues long. The CDR3 DNA is TGTGCCAGCAGCAAGAATAACAGGACAGGGGATACCTACGAGCAGTACTTC. Encoded protein: CASSKNNRTGDTYEQYF.

With regard to this clone: An end of the junction differs from the germline gene, which may be a read error. J is TRBJ2-7 and V is TRBV7-9; TRBD1 aligns across 8 bases. This CDR3 region has 15 residues. The germline gives CDR1 SEHNR, CDR2 FQNEAQ (reference sequence). The CDR3 loop is CSSSSTPQGAYEQYF. Here the CDR3 DNA reads TGTTCCAGCAGCTCTACCCCACAGGGGGCCTACGAGCAGTACTTC. Complete variable domain (other parts from reference TRBV7-9 and TRBJ2-7): DTGVSQNPRHKITKRGQNVTFRCDPISEHNRLYWYRQTLGQGPEFLTYFQNEAQLEKSRLLSDRFSAERPKGSFSTLEIQRTEQGDSAMYLCSSSSTPQGAYEQYFGPGTRLTVT.

This clone has more than one count but fewer than ten. The CDR3 nucleotides are TGTGCCAGCAGTTACTCGACAGGGGGCCTGGAAAAACTGTTTTTT. It translates to CASSYSTGGLEKLFF. The gene calls are TRBV6-5 and TRBJ1-4; 10 bases agree with TRBD1. The J segment lost 8 bases and the V segment lost 0 bases, leaving 3 bases of the junction unmatched. The CDR3 covers 15 residues. Germline V lookup: CDR1 MNHEY, CDR2 SVGAGI.

The chain has TRBV4-2 and TRBJ2-2; D may be TRBD2 (5 bases). Deletions cut 3 bases from V and 6 bases from J, with 11 bases between. Germline CDR1 is LGHNA and CDR2 is YNFKEQ. The CDR3 loop spans 14 amino acids. The CDR3 bases are TGTGCCAGCAGCCAGGAGGACCGGCCCGGGGAGCTGTTTTTT. Its translation: CASSQEDRPGELFF.

The chain combines TRBV7-9 with TRBJ1-2, with TRBD1 identical over 7 bases. Looked up from germline, CDR1 is SEHNR and CDR2 is FQNEAQ (reference sequence). CDR3 length equals 13 residues. Trimming removed 7 bases from V and 8 bases from J; junction bases left unmatched: 10. The CDR3 sequence is CASNRGQFGGYTF. The CDR3 DNA sequence: TGTGCCAGCAACCGGGGACAGTTTGGAGGCTACACCTTC.

CDR3: CASSDSHNTGELFF. The CDR3 DNA reads as TGTGCCAGCAGTGATAGCCACAACACCGGGGAGCTGTTTTTT. J is TRBJ2-2 and V is TRBV2, with D unclear. Germline CDR1 and CDR2: SNHLY and FYNNEI. The V end was cut by 3 bases, the J end by 2 bases, with 7 bases between. The CDR3 runs to 14 residues. Full variable domain (rest looked up from reference TRBV2 and TRBJ2-2): EPEVTQTPSHQVTQMGQEVILRCVPISNHLYFYWYRQILGQKVEFLVSFYNNEISEKSEIFDDQFSVERPDGSNFTLKIRSTKLEDSAMYFCASSDSHNTGELFFGEGSRLTVL.